This T cell receptor (beta chain) was identified during a study of cytomegalovirus exposure and HLA in healthy donors. Study results and limitations: Confirmation in vitro established that a few CMV-associated chains were specific for CMV antigens. The study recorded about 160 TCR beta chains that were cytomegalovirus-associated.

Deletions cut 4 bases from V and 4 bases from J, with 9 bases between. Germline V gives CDR1 SQVTM, CDR2 ANQGSEA. CDR3 length: 12 amino acids. Remarks on this clone: Antigen unknown.

The method was immunoSEQ multiplex PCR; TCRdb's version includes in-frame clones alone and lacks a portion of them. The data contain over 100,000 clones, roughly nine tenths of them singletons. Sequencing was performed on PBMCs. This clonotype originated in a woman aged 18-30 years in good health and CMV-seronegative. V gene TRBV29-1 combines with J gene TRBJ2-3; D is undetermined. The CDR3 spells CSVGFDSDTQYF. As DNA, the CDR3 is TGCAGCGTTGGGTTTGACTCAGATACGCAGTATTTT.